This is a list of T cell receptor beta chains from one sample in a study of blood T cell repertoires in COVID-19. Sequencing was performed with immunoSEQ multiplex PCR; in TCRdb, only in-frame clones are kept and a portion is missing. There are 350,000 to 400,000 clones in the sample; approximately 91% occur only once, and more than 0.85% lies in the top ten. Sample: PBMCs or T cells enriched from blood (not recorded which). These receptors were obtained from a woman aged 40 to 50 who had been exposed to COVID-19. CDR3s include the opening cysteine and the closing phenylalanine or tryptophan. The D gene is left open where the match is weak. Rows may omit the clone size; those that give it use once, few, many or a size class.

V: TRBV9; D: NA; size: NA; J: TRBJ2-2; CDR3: CASSVATGTGELFF; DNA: TGTGCCAGCAGCGTAGCTACGGGTACCGGGGAGCTGTTTTTT
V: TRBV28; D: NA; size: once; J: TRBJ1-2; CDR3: CASRTAESANYGYTF; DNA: TGTGCCAGCAGGACAGCAGAATCCGCTAACTATGGCTACACCTTC
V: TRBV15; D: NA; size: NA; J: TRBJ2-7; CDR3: CATSRDLSLLGAYEQYF; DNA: TGTGCCACCAGCAGAGACTTATCCCTCCTCGGGGCCTACGAGCAGTACTTC
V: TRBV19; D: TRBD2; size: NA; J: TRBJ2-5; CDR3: CASSSGTRSEETQYF; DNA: TGTGCCAGTAGTTCGGGGACTAGGAGTGAAGAGACCCAGTACTTC
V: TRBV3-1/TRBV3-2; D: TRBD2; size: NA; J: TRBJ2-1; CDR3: CASSQVPTSVDEQFF; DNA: TGTGCCAGCAGCCAAGTTCCTACTAGCGTCGATGAGCAGTTCTTC
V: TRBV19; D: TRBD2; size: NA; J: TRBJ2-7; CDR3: CASSKSSGYEQYF; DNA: TGTGCCAGTAGTAAGTCTAGCGGGTACGAGCAGTACTTC
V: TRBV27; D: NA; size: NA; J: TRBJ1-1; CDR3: CASKNQGLITEAFF; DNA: TGTGCCAGCAAAAACCAGGGTTTGATCACTGAAGCTTTCTTT
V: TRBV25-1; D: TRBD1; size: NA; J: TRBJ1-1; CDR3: CASTKTGFPEAFF; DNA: TGTGCCAGCACCAAGACAGGGTTCCCTGAAGCTTTCTTT
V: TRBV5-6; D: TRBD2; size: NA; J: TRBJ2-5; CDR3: CASSLERGTQYF; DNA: TGTGCCAGCAGCTTGGAGCGGGGGACCCAGTACTTC
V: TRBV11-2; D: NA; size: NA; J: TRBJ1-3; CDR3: CASSLGLGNTIYF; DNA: TGTGCCAGCAGCTTAGGTCTTGGAAACACCATATATTTT
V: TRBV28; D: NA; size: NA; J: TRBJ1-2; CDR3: CASSLLWQGGRYGYTF; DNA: TGTGCCAGCAGTTTATTATGGCAGGGCGGAAGGTATGGCTACACCTTC
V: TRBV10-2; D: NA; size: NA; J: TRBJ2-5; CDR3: CASSVQQETQYF; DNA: TGCGCCAGCAGTGTACAGCAAGAGACCCAGTACTTC
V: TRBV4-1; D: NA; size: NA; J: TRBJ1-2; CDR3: CASSQVDLGLPSGGYTF; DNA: TGCGCCAGCAGCCAAGTGGACTTAGGGCTCCCCTCGGGGGGCTACACCTTC
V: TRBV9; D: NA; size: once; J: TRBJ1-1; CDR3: CASSGSGAHTEAFF; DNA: TGTGCCAGCAGCGGATCAGGGGCCCACACTGAAGCTTTCTTT
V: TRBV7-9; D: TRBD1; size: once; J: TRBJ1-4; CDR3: CASSLRQGANVGEKLFF; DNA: TGTGCCAGCAGCTTGCGACAGGGGGCAAACGTAGGTGAAAAACTGTTTTTT
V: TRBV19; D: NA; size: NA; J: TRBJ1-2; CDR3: CASSIRFETVNYGYTF; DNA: TGTGCCAGTAGTATTAGGTTTGAGACAGTTAACTATGGCTACACCTTC
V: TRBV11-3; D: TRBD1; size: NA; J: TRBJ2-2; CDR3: CASRLQGGYTGELFF; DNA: TGTGCCAGCAGATTACAGGGGGGTTACACCGGGGAGCTGTTTTTT
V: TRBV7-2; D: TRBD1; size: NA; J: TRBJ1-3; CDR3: CASSPQGASGNTIYF; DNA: TGTGCCAGCAGCCCACAGGGGGCATCTGGAAACACCATATATTTT
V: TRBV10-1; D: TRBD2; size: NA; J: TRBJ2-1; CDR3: CASSEWREGDNEQFF; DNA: TGCGCCAGCAGTGAGTGGCGGGAGGGGGACAATGAGCAGTTCTTC
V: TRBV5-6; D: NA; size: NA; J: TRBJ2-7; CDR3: CASSSYSYEQYF; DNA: TGTGCCAGCAGCTCGTACTCCTACGAGCAGTACTTC
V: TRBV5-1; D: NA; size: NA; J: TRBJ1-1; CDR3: CASSRPDRNTEAFF; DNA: TGCGCCAGCAGCCGACCGGACAGGAACACTGAAGCTTTCTTT
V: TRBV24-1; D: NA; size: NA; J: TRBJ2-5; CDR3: CATSDRETQYF; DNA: TGTGCCACCAGTGACCGGGAGACCCAGTACTTC
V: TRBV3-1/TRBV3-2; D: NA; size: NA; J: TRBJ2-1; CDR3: CASSPTRIYNEQFF; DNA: TGTGCCAGCAGCCCCACTAGAATCTACAATGAGCAGTTCTTC
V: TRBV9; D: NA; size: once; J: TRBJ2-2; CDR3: CASSAGHAVPELFF; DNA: TGTGCCAGCAGCGCGGGACATGCCGTCCCGGAGCTGTTTTTT
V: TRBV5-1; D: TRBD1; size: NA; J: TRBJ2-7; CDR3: CASSSTTGGSYEQYF; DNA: TGCGCCAGCAGCTCGACTACAGGGGGCTCCTACGAGCAGTACTTC
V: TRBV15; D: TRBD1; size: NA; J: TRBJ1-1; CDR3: CATSRDTWTGLEAFF; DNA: TGTGCCACCAGCAGAGATACGTGGACAGGGTTAGAAGCTTTCTTT
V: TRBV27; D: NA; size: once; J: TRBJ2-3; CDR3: CASSLIGTDTQYF; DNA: TGTGCCAGCAGTTTGATAGGCACAGATACGCAGTATTTT
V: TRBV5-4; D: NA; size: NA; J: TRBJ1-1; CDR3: CASSPDQGRDTEAFF; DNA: TGTGCCAGCAGCCCCGACCAAGGCAGGGACACTGAAGCTTTCTTT
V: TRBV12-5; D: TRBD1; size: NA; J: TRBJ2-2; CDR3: CATRQGAGELFF; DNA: TGTGCCACCAGGCAGGGGGCCGGGGAGCTGTTTTTT
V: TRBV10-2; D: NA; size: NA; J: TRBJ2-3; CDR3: CASSGTSGTQYF; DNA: TGCGCCAGCAGTGGAACCTCGGGTACGCAGTATTTT
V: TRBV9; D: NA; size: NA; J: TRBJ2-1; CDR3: CASSAGGNEQFF; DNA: TGTGCCAGCAGCGCAGGGGGGAATGAGCAGTTCTTC
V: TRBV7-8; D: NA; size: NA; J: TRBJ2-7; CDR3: CASSSWREGPSYEQYF; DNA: TGTGCCAGCAGCTCTTGGCGGGAAGGGCCCTCCTACGAGCAGTACTTC
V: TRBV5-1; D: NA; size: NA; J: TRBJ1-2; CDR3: CASSFEENYGYTF; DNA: TGCGCCAGCAGCTTTGAGGAAAACTATGGCTACACCTTC
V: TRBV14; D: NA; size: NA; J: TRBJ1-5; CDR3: CASIRNRRECNQPQHF; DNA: TGTGCCAGCATAAGGAATAGGCGGGAGTGCAATCAGCCCCAGCATTTT
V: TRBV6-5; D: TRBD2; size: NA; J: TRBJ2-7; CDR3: CATTSRLSAGDEQYF; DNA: TGTGCCACTACCTCCCGGCTGTCAGCGGGAGACGAGCAGTACTTC
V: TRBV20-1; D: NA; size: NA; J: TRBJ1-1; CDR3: CSASSREAFF; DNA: TGCAGTGCTAGCTCCAGAGAAGCTTTCTTT
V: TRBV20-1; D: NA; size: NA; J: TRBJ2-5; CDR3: CSAKLQETQYF; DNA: TGCAGTGCTAAACTCCAAGAGACCCAGTACTTC
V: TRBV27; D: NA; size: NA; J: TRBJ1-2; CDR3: CASSFWGQGALTF; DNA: NA
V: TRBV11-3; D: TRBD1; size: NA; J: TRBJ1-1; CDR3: CASSTYRGSTEAFF; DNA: TGTGCCAGCAGCACCTACAGGGGAAGCACTGAAGCTTTCTTT
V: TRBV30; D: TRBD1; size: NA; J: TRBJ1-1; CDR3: CAWSPGQGRKTEAFF; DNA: TGTGCCTGGAGCCCTGGACAGGGGAGAAAGACTGAAGCTTTCTTT
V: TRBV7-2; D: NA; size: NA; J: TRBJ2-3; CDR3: CASSPDSRGDTQYF; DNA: TGTGCCAGCAGCCCTGACTCCCGGGGGGATACGCAGTATTTT
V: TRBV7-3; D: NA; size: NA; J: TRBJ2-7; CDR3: CASSGQRVEQYF; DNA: TGTGCCAGCAGCGGACAGAGGGTCGAGCAGTACTTC